What follows describes a single TCR beta chain. As yet, its antigen is unknown. V dropped 5 bases and J dropped 4 bases, with 20 bases sitting between them. Germline assignment: CDR1 MNHEY and CDR2 SMNVEV (reference sequence). The CDR3 spans 17 residues. These data belong to a study of beta chain features in type 1 diabetes. Study results and limitations: Shortening of TCRB CDR3s, moderate but significant, appeared in all four CD4+ subsets of Type 1 diabetes patients.

Expressed TCRB transcripts were sequenced because the entire RNA isolate underwent reverse transcription. Sequencing was performed with immunoSEQ multiplex PCR; in TCRdb, only in-frame clones are kept and a portion is missing. The table shows roughly 340,000 clones, with approximately 13% occurring only once. The chain couples TRBV27 to TRBJ2-2, with D perhaps TRBD1 (5 bases). Sequenced: naive CD4+ T cells from blood. This sequence was found in a woman aged 18-29 years with type 1 diabetes. Written as DNA, the CDR3 is TGTGCCAGCAGTCTCATAGGGGCCAACGTAGTCACCGGGGAGCTGTTTTTT. Translating gives CASSLIGANVVTGELFF.